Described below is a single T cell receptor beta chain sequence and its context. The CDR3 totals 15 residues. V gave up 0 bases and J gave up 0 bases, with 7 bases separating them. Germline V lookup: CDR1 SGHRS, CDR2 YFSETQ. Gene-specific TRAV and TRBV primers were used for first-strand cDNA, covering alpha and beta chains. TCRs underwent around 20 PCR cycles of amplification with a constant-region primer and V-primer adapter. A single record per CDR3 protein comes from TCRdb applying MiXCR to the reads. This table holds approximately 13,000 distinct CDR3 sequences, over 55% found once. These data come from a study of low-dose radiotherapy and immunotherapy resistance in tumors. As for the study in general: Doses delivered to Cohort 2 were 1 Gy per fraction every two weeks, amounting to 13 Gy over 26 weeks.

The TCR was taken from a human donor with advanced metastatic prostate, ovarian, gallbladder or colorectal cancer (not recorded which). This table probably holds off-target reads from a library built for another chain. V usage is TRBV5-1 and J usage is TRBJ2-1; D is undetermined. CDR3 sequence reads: CASSLVGDSYNEQFF. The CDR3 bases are TGCGCCAGCAGCTTGGTTGGGGACTCCTACAATGAGCAGTTCTTC.